The next 24 T cell receptor beta chains were all read from a single sample in a study of blood T cells in healthy people across ages. Through a sample-barcoded 5' primer and a J-beta primer mix, a second PCR was run for 7 to 11 cycles. MiXCR, run by TCRdb on the 5' RACE reads, gives a single entry per CDR3 protein. Of fewer than 800,000 distinct CDR3 sequences in the sample, about 52% are singletons; the top ten hold roughly 31%. The material sequenced was blood. These receptors all come from a woman aged 55-69 years in good health.

This clonotype has more than one count but fewer than ten. The chain uses TRBV29-1 and TRBJ2-1; D not resolved. Germline V lookup: CDR1 SQVTM, CDR2 ANQGSEA. The CDR3 spans 11 residues. V was pared by 1 base and J by 10 bases, with 8 bases between. CDR3 sequence: CSVEAGYEQFF. In DNA, the CDR3 is TGCAGCGTTGAAGCCGGGTACGAGCAGTTCTTC.

This clonotype was seen ten or more times. The chain combines TRBV4-3 with TRBJ1-3; no definite D call. Trimming pared 0 bases from V and 0 bases from J, leaving 9 bases between. The CDR3 is made up of 16 amino acids. Germline loops: CDR1 LGHNA, CDR2 YSLEER. The CDR3 is CASSQDSKSSGNTIYF. For the CDR3, the DNA is TGCGCCAGCAGCCAAGATAGTAAGAGCTCTGGAAACACCATATATTTT.

This clonotype was seen only a few times. The chain has TRBV5-1 and TRBJ2-7; 7 bases fit TRBD2. This CDR3 contains 16 residues. CDR1 is SGHRS and CDR2 is YFSETQ in the germline V gene. V gave up 0 bases and J gave up 7 bases; unmatched junction bases: 13. The CDR3: CASSLAMGGPTGEQYF. Here the CDR3 DNA reads TGCGCCAGCAGCTTGGCCATGGGAGGGCCGACGGGTGAGCAGTACTTC.

The chain couples TRBV20-1 to TRBJ2-5, with 11 bases aligning to TRBD2. Germline CDR1 is DFQATT and CDR2 is SNEGSKA (reference sequence). The CDR3 sequence is 16 residues long. With V trimmed by 0 bases and J by 2 bases, 5 bases remained unmatched. The CDR3 here is CSARDPGTSGQETQYF. The CDR3 nucleotides are TGCAGTGCTAGAGATCCCGGGACTAGCGGTCAAGAGACCCAGTACTTC.

This sequence joins TRBV20-1 and TRBJ2-7; D unclear. Germline assignment: CDR1 DFQATT and CDR2 SNEGSKA (reference sequence). The CDR3 covers 14 residues. Deletions cut 1 base from V and 2 bases from J, with 12 bases between. The CDR3 is CSARVGHRTYEQYF. CDR3 nucleotides: TGCAGTGCTAGAGTCGGGCACCGGACCTACGAGCAGTACTTC.

This chain links TRBV6-5 with TRBJ2-1; 9 nucleotides match TRBD1. J was trimmed by 7 bases and V by 8 bases; bases with no gene match: 12. The CDR3 runs to 15 residues. CDR1 MNHEY and CDR2 SVGAGI come from the germline V gene. The DNA for the CDR3 is TGTGCCAGCCTAGGACGGGACAGGGCTACGAATGAGCAGTTCTTC. It specifies CASLGRDRATNEQFF.

Only a few counts were recorded for this clonotype. This chain uses TRBV7-2 with TRBJ1-6, with 7 nucleotides matching TRBD1. Germline CDR1 SGHTA, CDR2 FQGNSA. J gave up 7 bases and V 5 bases, and 11 bases lay outside the gene matches. The CDR3 covers 16 residues. CDR3 residues: CASSLRPGGTNSPLHF. CDR3 DNA sequence: TGTGCCAGCAGCCTTAGGCCAGGGGGGACCAATTCACCCCTCCACTTT.

The rearrangement joins TRBV5-5 to TRBJ2-2; 7 bases are shared with TRBD1. Germline CDR1 reads SGHKS; CDR2 reads YYEKEE (reference sequence). The CDR3 loop spans 16 amino acids. V trimming: 4 bases; J trimming: 1 base; junction bases outside the gene matches: 7. The CDR3: CASSRTTGKNTGELFF. For the CDR3, the DNA is TGTGCCAGCAGCCGTACGACAGGGAAGAACACCGGGGAGCTGTTTTTT.

This clonotype was observed a few times. The gene calls are TRBV6-1 and TRBJ1-2; no firm D call. The CDR3 has 14 residues. Germline CDR1 is MNHNS and CDR2 is SASEGT. Trimming cost V 1 base and J 2 bases, with 8 bases left between them. Written as DNA, the CDR3 is TGTGCCAGCAGTGAAGATAGACGGAACTATGGCTACACCTTC. It codes for CASSEDRRNYGYTF.

The chain recombines TRBV28 with TRBJ1-2, with TRBD1 as a possible D gene (5 bases). The germline CDR1 and CDR2 sequences are MDHEN and SYDVKM. Trimming pared 4 bases from V and 4 bases from J, leaving 10 bases between. The CDR3 length is 13 residues. The CDR3, as DNA: TGTGCCAGCAGTTGGACACTAGGCTATGGCTACACCTTC. Translating it yields CASSWTLGYGYTF.

This rearrangement joins TRBV2 to TRBJ2-5; 7 positions match TRBD2. With 1 base clipped from V and 11 bases from J, the junction kept 10 bases outside the gene matches. Per the germline V gene, CDR1 is SNHLY and CDR2 is FYNNEI. The CDR3 spans 14 residues. In DNA form, the CDR3 reads TGTGCCAGCAGTGAAGACGGCGGGAGAGGGGAGCAGTACTTC. Translation gives CASSEDGGRGEQYF.

In this sample, this clonotype turned up a few times. This CDR3 is CASSSGPGLTDTQYF. The CDR3 DNA sequence: TGCGCCAGCAGCTCGGGACCGGGACTAACAGATACGCAGTATTTT. The chain uses TRBV5-1 and TRBJ2-3; 7 bases align to TRBD2. J was trimmed by 3 bases and V by 3 bases; bases with no gene match: 7. This CDR3 has 15 amino acids. From germline, CDR1 is SGHRS and CDR2 YFSETQ.

This clonotype was counted between two and nine times. This sequence may be a read error, since a much larger clone differs from it by one base. This chain joins TRBV6-6 and TRBJ2-7; TRBD1 agrees at 9 bases. V lost 6 bases to trimming and J lost 1 base; unmatched junction nucleotides: 4. CDR3 size: 14 residues. Germline CDR1 is MNHNY and CDR2 is SVGAGI (reference sequence). CDR3 protein: CASRAGTGSYEQYF. CDR3 bases: TGTGCCAGCAGGGCCGGGACAGGGTCCTACGAGCAGTACTTC.

The V gene is TRBV4-3, the J gene TRBJ2-7; tentatively, D is TRBD2 (6 bases). This CDR3 contains 14 residues. Germline CDR1 is LGHNA and CDR2 is YSLEER. V lost 1 base and J 3 bases, leaving 10 bases between the germline ends. CDR3 loop: CASSQGGVGYEQYF. The CDR3 coding sequence is TGCGCCAGCAGCCAAGGGGGGGTAGGCTACGAGCAGTACTTC.

The J gene is TRBJ2-5, the V gene TRBV11-2, with D possibly matching TRBD2 (6 bases). The germline CDR1 and CDR2 sequences are SGHAT and FQNNGV. The CDR3 consists of 17 residues. Trimming removed 5 bases at V and 11 bases at J, with 30 bases between. In DNA, the CDR3 is TGTGCCAGCAGCCTAGGACTAAGGGGCCGAATTAACAATGAGCAGTACTTC. Translating gives CASSLGLRGRINNEQYF.

This chain links TRBV20-1 with TRBJ2-2; no clear D. This CDR3 contains 10 residues. The germline V gene has CDR1 DFQATT and CDR2 SNEGSKA (reference sequence). V lost 7 bases and J 8 bases, leaving 8 bases between the germline ends. CDR3: CSVLTGELFF. The CDR3 DNA reads as TGCAGTGTCTTGACGGGGGAGCTGTTTTTT.

This clonotype was observed a few times. The chain joins TRBV12-3 or TRBV12-4 to TRBJ1-1; D is perhaps TRBD1 (5 bases). Deletions cut 7 bases from V and 9 bases from J, with 18 bases between. The CDR3 sequence is 13 residues long. The CDR3 protein is CASTGRVRTKAFF. The CDR3 coding sequence is TGTGCCAGCACGGGCAGGGTGAGGACTAAAGCTTTCTTT.

J is TRBJ2-1 and V is TRBV11-2; 11 bases line up with TRBD2. The germline CDR1 and CDR2 sequences are SGHAT and FQNNGV. The V and J ends lost 6 bases and 6 bases, in that order; junction bases with no gene match: 13. CDR3 size: 17 residues. The CDR3 spells CASRRQPGLAVPNEQFF. CDR3 DNA sequence: TGTGCCAGCAGGAGACAACCGGGACTAGCGGTACCCAATGAGCAGTTCTTC.

The chain combines TRBV5-6 with TRBJ1-1, with D perhaps matching TRBD1 (5 bases). The length of the CDR3 is 14 residues. The ends were cut back, 4 bases at V and 1 base at J, with 11 bases in the middle. Germline loops: CDR1 SGHDT, CDR2 YYEEEE. In DNA, the CDR3 is TGTGCCAGCAGCCAAGGGACGAGGAACACTGAAGCTTTCTTT. Its protein is CASSQGTRNTEAFF.

The J gene is TRBJ2-7, the V gene TRBV9; the D gene is possibly TRBD1 (6 bases). The length of the CDR3 is 16 residues. Trimming stripped 4 bases from V and 2 bases from J, with 19 bases between. Germline V gene data show CDR1 as SGDLS and CDR2 as YYNGEE. The CDR3 region is CASSPTYTDSPYEQYF. CDR3 sequence (DNA): TGTGCCAGCAGCCCTACCTATACGGACAGCCCCTACGAGCAGTACTTC.

This chain joins TRBV5-1 and TRBJ2-1, with D maybe TRBD1 (6 bases). The V and J ends lost 1 base and 3 bases respectively, with 8 bases between them. CDR1 SGHRS and CDR2 YFSETQ come from the germline V gene. The CDR3 covers 14 residues. For the CDR3, the DNA is TGCGCCAGCAGCTTGACGACAGGCTACAATGAGCAGTTCTTC. The encoded protein is CASSLTTGYNEQFF.

V is TRBV29-1 and J is TRBJ1-1, with TRBD1 matching 9 bases. J gave up 4 bases and V 0 bases, and 6 bases lay outside the gene matches. Germline V lookup: CDR1 SQVTM, CDR2 ANQGSEA. CDR3 length equals 15 residues. The CDR3 nucleotides read TGCAGCGTTGAAGATCGACAGGGGGTTGTCACTGAAGCTTTCTTT. Translating it yields CSVEDRQGVVTEAFF. The whole variable domain, filled in from reference TRBV29-1 and TRBJ1-1, reads SAVISQKPSRDICQRGTSLTIQCQVDSQVTMMFWYRQQPGQSLTLIATANQGSEATYESGFVIDKFPISRPNLTFSTLTVSNMSPEDSSIYLCSVEDRQGVVTEAFFGQGTRLTVV.

This clonotype was seen once. The chain employs TRBV4-1 and TRBJ1-4; 8 nucleotides line up with TRBD1. The CDR3 totals 16 residues. The germline V gene encodes CDR1 MGHRA and CDR2 YSYEKL. Unmatched junction bases numbered 3, after V lost 1 base and J lost 2 bases. Here the CDR3 DNA reads TGCGCCAGCAGCCAAGGCAGGGGGCGTACTAATGAAAAACTGTTTTTT. Its protein product is CASSQGRGRTNEKLFF.

This clonotype appeared a few times. V gene TRBV20-1 combines with J gene TRBJ2-3; 13 positions match TRBD2. Losses at the gene ends were 5 bases for V and 0 bases for J; bases not matched to a gene: 5. CDR1 is DFQATT and CDR2 is SNEGSKA in the germline V gene (reference sequence). The CDR3 length is 16 residues. The CDR3 reads CSAGTSGTPSTDTQYF. In DNA form, the CDR3 reads TGCAGTGCTGGGACTAGCGGGACCCCCAGCACAGATACGCAGTATTTT.